This TCR beta chain was sequenced in a study of blood T cell repertoires in COVID-19. Overall study context: Sites across the United States, Italy and Spain contributed samples from acute and convalescent COVID-19. In each case, the material was cDNA or gDNA derived from T cells, B-cell-depleted T cells, or PBMCs.

Self-reported history from a screening survey and questionnaire set each donor's cohort. What the recovered Cohort 3 donors had was two negative PCRs, clearance, or symptom resolution. The assay was immunoSEQ multiplex PCR, and TCRdb's table has in-frame clones only and misses some. This sample yields around 360,000 clones, of which less than 90% are seen a single time; roughly 3% belongs to the top ten. The sequencing sample was made of PBMCs or T cells enriched from blood (not recorded which). This TCR came from a woman aged 30 to 39 who had recovered from COVID-19.

The CDR3 bases are TGTGCCAGCAGTTTATCCCAGTCCGTAGCGGAACTGGGGGGCGAGCAGTACTTC. Translated, it gives CASSLSQSVAELGGEQYF. The chain couples TRBV27 to TRBJ2-7; D might be TRBD2 (6 bases). The CDR3 has 18 residues. V was trimmed by 0 bases and J by 6 bases, leaving 24 bases between them. Per germline, CDR1 MNHEY and CDR2 SMNVEV (reference sequence).